This section outlines one T cell receptor (beta chain) sequence together with its context. The target antigen is unknown. The record originates from a study of T cell responses to AZD1222 COVID-19 vaccine. Overall study results and limits: Females made up more of the donors, who were largely white British, and clonal diversity may have come out too low. Spike-specific TCR breadth and depth both grew after two AZD1222 doses.

This CDR3 has 12 residues. The V end lost 6 bases, the J end lost 3 bases, and 5 bases lay between the germline ends. Germline V gene data show CDR1 as LGHNT and CDR2 as FRNRAP. The method was immunoSEQ multiplex PCR; TCRdb's version includes in-frame clones alone and lacks a portion of them. This table holds 140,000 or so clones, around 90% found once. Second-dose recipients at about 4 or about 12 weeks were treated as one pooled group. This sequence was found in an adult who received the AZD1222 COVID-19 vaccine. The sequencing used peripheral blood, collected 28 days after the second AZD1222 dose. The chain combines TRBV12-5 with TRBJ2-2, with D perhaps matching TRBD2 (5 bases). CDR3 nucleotides: TGTGCTAGTGGGCGGGACACCGGGGAGCTGTTTTTT. This gives the protein CASGRDTGELFF.